Each of the 22 T cell receptor beta chains below was sequenced from the same sample in a study of blood T cell repertoires in COVID-19. The table came from immunoSEQ multiplex PCR; TCRdb's copy has only in-frame clones and leaves some out. Among roughly 140,000 clones listed, around 74% were seen once. Sample: peripheral blood. The receptor set was obtained from an elderly woman with acute or convalescent COVID-19.

A few counts support this clone. The V gene is TRBV7-2, the J gene TRBJ1-5; D perhaps matches TRBD1 (6 bases). CDR1 is SGHTA, CDR2 FQGNSA, per germline. Trimming took off 1 base at V and 7 bases at J, with 11 bases between the two ends. This CDR3 is built from 14 residues. DNA of the CDR3: TGTGCCAGCAGCTTAGGAGCAGGGGAACAGCCCCAGCATTTT. Translating it yields CASSLGAGEQPQHF.

The chain carries TRBV5-1 and TRBJ1-1, with 7 positions matching TRBD1. Germline V gene lookup returns CDR1 SGHRS and CDR2 YFSETQ. The CDR3 runs to 13 residues. Trimming removed 3 bases from V and 6 bases from J; junction bases left unmatched: 5. CDR3 DNA sequence: TGCGCCAGCAGCTCCAACCAGGGGGCTGAAGCTTTCTTT. Translating it yields CASSSNQGAEAFF. Based on the CDR3 plus reference TRBV5-1 and TRBJ1-1, the full variable domain is KAGVTQTPRYLIKTRGQQVTLSCSPISGHRSVSWYQQTPGQGLQFLFEYFSETQRNKGNFPGRFSGRQFSNSRSEMNVSTLELGDSALYLCASSSNQGAEAFFGQGTRLTVV.

The CDR3 protein is CASSKTGQGNEQFF. The CDR3 DNA reads as TGTGCCAGCAGCAAAACGGGACAGGGCAATGAGCAGTTCTTC. The chain recombines TRBV11-2 with TRBJ2-1, with 9 bases identical to TRBD1. This CDR3 has 14 residues. V lost 5 bases and J lost 6; bases outside the gene matches: 5. From germline, CDR1 is SGHAT and CDR2 FQNNGV.

The J gene is TRBJ2-3, the V gene TRBV19; TRBD2 agrees at 11 bases. There are 15 residues in the CDR3. Trimming cost V 1 base and J 3 bases; bases outside gene matches: 0. Per the germline V gene, CDR1 is LNHDA and CDR2 is SQIVND (reference sequence). In DNA, the CDR3 is TGTGCCAGTAGTATAGGACTAGCGGGAACAGATACGCAGTATTTT. This codes for CASSIGLAGTDTQYF.

This clone was seen many times. Written as DNA, the CDR3 is TGTGCCAGTAGTATGGGGACAGGGTGGGAAAACACTGAAGCTTTCTTT. It is translated as CASSMGTGWENTEAFF. The chain has TRBV19 and TRBJ1-1; 9 bases line up with TRBD1. Germline CDR1 reads LNHDA; CDR2 reads SQIVND (reference sequence). This CDR3 contains 16 residues. The J segment lost 2 bases and the V segment lost 3 bases, leaving 7 bases of the junction unmatched.

The chain links TRBV5-1 to TRBJ2-1, with 9 bases fitting TRBD2. The CDR3 sequence is 15 residues long. The germline V gene has CDR1 SGHRS and CDR2 YFSETQ. V dropped 2 bases and J dropped 4; count of bases not matched to a gene: 4. CDR3 nucleotide sequence: TGCGCCAGCAGCTTAGCGAGCGGGAGGTACAATGAGCAGTTCTTC. Its protein is CASSLASGRYNEQFF.

V is TRBV30 and J is TRBJ1-2; D gene uncertain. Germline V gene lookup returns CDR1 GTSNPN and CDR2 SVGIG (reference sequence). CDR3 length: 11 amino acids. V dropped 2 bases and J dropped 8 bases, with 9 bases sitting between them. This CDR3 reads CAWSIQTGYTF. The CDR3 DNA follows: TGTGCCTGGAGTATACAGACCGGCTACACCTTC.

This clone came up a few times. The V and J genes are TRBV19 and TRBJ1-4; the D gene is possibly TRBD1 (5 bases). CDR1 LNHDA and CDR2 SQIVND come from the germline V gene (reference sequence). Trimming took off 5 bases at V and 6 bases at J, with 19 bases between the two ends. This CDR3 is built from 16 residues. The CDR3 protein is CASSWGRGALDEKLFF. The CDR3 nucleotides are TGTGCCAGTAGTTGGGGCCGAGGAGCACTCGATGAAAAACTGTTTTTT.

DNA of the CDR3: TGTGCCACCATGGCGCGGAGCTATGGCTACACCTTC. Translated: CATMARSYGYTF. V usage is TRBV19 and J usage is TRBJ1-2; no reliable D call. Trimming removed 10 bases from V and 4 bases from J, with 13 bases in between. CDR3 length: 12 amino acids. Germline CDR1 and CDR2: LNHDA and SQIVND (reference sequence).

J is TRBJ2-7 and V is TRBV5-5, with 9 bases matching TRBD1. The CDR3 totals 15 residues. J gave up 2 bases and V 0 bases, and 3 bases lay outside the gene matches. Germline-derived CDR1 and CDR2 are SGHKS and YYEKEE (reference sequence). The CDR3 sequence is CASSLGQGVTYEQYF. CDR3 bases: TGTGCCAGCAGCTTGGGACAGGGGGTTACCTACGAGCAGTACTTC.

CDR3 DNA: TGTGCCAGCAGTTTAAGGGGGACCCCCTCCGAAAAACTGTTTTTT. It is translated as CASSLRGTPSEKLFF. The gene calls are TRBV27 and TRBJ1-4, with D perhaps TRBD1 (6 bases). Germline loops: CDR1 MNHEY, CDR2 SMNVEV (reference sequence). The CDR3 totals 15 residues. Trimming stripped 2 bases from V and 8 bases from J, with 15 bases between.

A word on this clone: Other DNA variants within this sample encode the same CDR3. This chain joins TRBV12-3 or TRBV12-4 and TRBJ2-3; D ambiguous. V dropped 4 bases and J dropped 6 bases, with 8 bases sitting between them. This CDR3 has 12 residues. CDR3 in amino acids: CASSSVRDTQYF. The DNA of the CDR3 is TGTGCCAGCAGTTCTGTCCGGGATACGCAGTATTTT.

The chain uses TRBV2 and TRBJ1-5; 9 bases map to TRBD1. Germline CDR1 and CDR2: SNHLY and FYNNEI. CDR3 size: 16 residues. With V trimmed by 1 base and J by 2 bases, 3 bases remained unmatched. The CDR3 protein is CASSEGGTGRNQPQHF. The CDR3 nucleotides read TGTGCCAGCAGTGAAGGGGGGACAGGGCGCAATCAGCCCCAGCATTTT.

This clone was recorded a few times. The V gene is TRBV3-1 (or the pseudogene TRBV3-2), the J gene TRBJ1-2; 10 positions agree with TRBD1. CDR3 size: 16 residues. Germline CDR1 LGHDT, CDR2 YNNKEL (reference sequence). With V trimmed by 3 bases and J by 2 bases, 6 bases remained unmatched. The CDR3 DNA reads as TGTGCCAGCAGCCAGCCGGGACAGGGGCGCAACTATGGCTACACCTTC. The encoded protein is CASSQPGQGRNYGYTF.

This clone was observed once. This chain uses TRBV2 with TRBJ1-3; D not certain. This CDR3 region has 15 residues. The germline V gene encodes CDR1 SNHLY and CDR2 FYNNEI. Trimming shortened V by 4 bases and J by 4 bases, and 14 bases separated the two germline ends. DNA of the CDR3: TGTGCCAGCAGTGGGGCCGGATCGACCGGAAACACCATATATTTT. This sequence encodes CASSGAGSTGNTIYF.

The rearrangement uses TRBV13 and TRBJ1-2; 7 bases agree with TRBD1. This CDR3 contains 15 residues. In germline, CDR1 is PRHDT, CDR2 FYEKMQ (reference sequence). V gave up 1 base and J gave up 4 bases; unmatched junction bases: 6. CDR3 DNA: TGTGCCAGCAGCTTAGACGCGCGGGACAGCTATGGCTACACCTTC. As protein: CASSLDARDSYGYTF.

The chain has TRBV12-5 and TRBJ2-5, with D perhaps matching TRBD2 (6 bases). The V end lost 5 bases, the J end lost 3 bases, and 10 bases lay between the germline ends. This CDR3 spans 13 amino acids. Germline-derived CDR1 and CDR2 are LGHNT and FRNRAP. In DNA, the CDR3 is TGTGCTAGTGGTGGGGACTTTGAAGAGACCCAGTACTTC. Its protein product is CASGGDFEETQYF.

The CDR3 sequence is CASSLFSYNEQFF. The CDR3 nucleotides read TGTGCCAGCAGCCTCTTCTCCTACAATGAGCAGTTCTTC. The chain carries TRBV3-1 (or the pseudogene TRBV3-2) and TRBJ2-1; no definite D call. The CDR3 consists of 13 residues. Trimming removed 4 bases from V and 0 bases from J, with 4 bases in between. Germline CDR1 is LGHDT and CDR2 is YNNKEL (reference sequence).

The chain recombines TRBV18 with TRBJ2-3, with 8 bases lining up with TRBD2. The CDR3 runs 14 residues. Germline V gives CDR1 KGHSH, CDR2 LQKENI. V lost 3 bases, J lost 3 bases, and 2 bases stayed unmatched. For the CDR3, the DNA is TGTGCCAGCTCACCTCGGGGGGGTACAGATACGCAGTATTTT. As protein: CASSPRGGTDTQYF. Complete variable domain (other parts from reference TRBV18 and TRBJ2-3): NAGVMQNPRHLVRRRGQEARLRCSPMKGHSHVYWYRQLPEEGLKFMVYLQKENIIDESGMPKERFSAEFPKEGPSILRIQQVVRGDSAAYFCASSPRGGTDTQYFGPGTRLTVL.

This chain uses TRBV11-2 with TRBJ2-7; 9 bases are shared with TRBD1. Germline lookup yields CDR1 SGHAT and CDR2 FQNNGV. Losses at the gene ends were 5 bases for V and 2 bases for J; bases not matched to a gene: 4. This CDR3 has 14 residues. CDR3: CASSRGTGPYEQYF. The CDR3 DNA follows: TGTGCCAGCAGCCGCGGGACAGGGCCCTACGAGCAGTACTTC.

The chain employs TRBV6-5 and TRBJ1-1; D is perhaps TRBD1 (6 bases). Germline V gene sequence: CDR1 MNHEY, CDR2 SVGAGI. The CDR3 is made up of 14 amino acids. Trimming took 6 bases from V and 1 from J, leaving 12 bases between them. The DNA for the CDR3 is TGTGCCAGCAGCAGACAGGACGGGAACACTGAAGCTTTCTTT. This gives the protein CASSRQDGNTEAFF.

The chain carries TRBV6-6 and TRBJ1-3; tentatively, D is TRBD1 (5 bases). This CDR3 has 14 residues. V was pared by 1 base and J by 4 bases, with 8 bases between. The germline gives CDR1 MNHNY, CDR2 SVGAGI (reference sequence). The CDR3 DNA reads TGTGCCAGCAGTTACTGGGGCGAAGGAAACACCATATATTTT. Residues: CASSYWGEGNTIYF.